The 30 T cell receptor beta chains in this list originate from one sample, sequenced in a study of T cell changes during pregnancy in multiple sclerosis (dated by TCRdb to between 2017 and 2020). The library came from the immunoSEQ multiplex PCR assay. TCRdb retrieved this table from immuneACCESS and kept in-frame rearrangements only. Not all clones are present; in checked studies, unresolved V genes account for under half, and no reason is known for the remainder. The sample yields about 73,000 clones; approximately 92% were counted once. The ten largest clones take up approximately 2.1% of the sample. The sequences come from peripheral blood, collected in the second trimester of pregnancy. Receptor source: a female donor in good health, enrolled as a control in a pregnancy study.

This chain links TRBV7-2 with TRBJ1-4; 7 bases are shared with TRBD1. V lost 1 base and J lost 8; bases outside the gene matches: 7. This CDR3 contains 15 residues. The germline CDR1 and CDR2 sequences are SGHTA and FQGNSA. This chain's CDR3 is CASSLGGTVKEKLFF. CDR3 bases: TGTGCCAGCAGCTTAGGCGGGACAGTAAAAGAAAAACTGTTTTTT.

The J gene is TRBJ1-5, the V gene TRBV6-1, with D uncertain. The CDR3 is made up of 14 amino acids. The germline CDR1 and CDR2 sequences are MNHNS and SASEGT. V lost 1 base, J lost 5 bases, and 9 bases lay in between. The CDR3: CASSEVAPYQPQHF. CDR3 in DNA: TGTGCCAGCAGTGAAGTAGCCCCTTATCAGCCCCAGCATTTT.

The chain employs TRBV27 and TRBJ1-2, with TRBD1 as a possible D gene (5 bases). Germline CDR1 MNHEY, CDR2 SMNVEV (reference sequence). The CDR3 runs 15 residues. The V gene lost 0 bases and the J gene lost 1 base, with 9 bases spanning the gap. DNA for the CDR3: TGTGCCAGCAGTTTATCGGCGGGGGGTAACTATGGCTACACCTTC. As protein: CASSLSAGGNYGYTF.

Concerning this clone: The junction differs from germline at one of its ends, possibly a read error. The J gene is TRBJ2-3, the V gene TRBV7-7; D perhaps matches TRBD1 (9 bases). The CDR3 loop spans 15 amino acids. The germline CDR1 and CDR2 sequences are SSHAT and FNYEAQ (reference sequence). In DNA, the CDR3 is TGTGCTAGCAGCTTAGCGGGACAGGGTACAAATACGCAGTATTTT. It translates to CASSLAGQGTNTQYF.

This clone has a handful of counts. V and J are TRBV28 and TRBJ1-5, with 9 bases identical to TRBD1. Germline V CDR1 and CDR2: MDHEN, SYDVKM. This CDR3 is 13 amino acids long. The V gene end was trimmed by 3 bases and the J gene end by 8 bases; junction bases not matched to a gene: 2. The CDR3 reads CASSFRDREPQHF. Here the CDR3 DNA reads TGTGCCAGCAGTTTTAGGGACAGGGAGCCCCAGCATTTT.

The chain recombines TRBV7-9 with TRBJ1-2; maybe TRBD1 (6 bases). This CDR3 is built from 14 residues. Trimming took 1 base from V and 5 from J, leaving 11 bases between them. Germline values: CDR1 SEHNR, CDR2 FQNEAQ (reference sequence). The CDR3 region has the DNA TGTGCCAGCAGCTTAGGGACAGCCCAATATGGCTACACCTTC. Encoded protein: CASSLGTAQYGYTF.

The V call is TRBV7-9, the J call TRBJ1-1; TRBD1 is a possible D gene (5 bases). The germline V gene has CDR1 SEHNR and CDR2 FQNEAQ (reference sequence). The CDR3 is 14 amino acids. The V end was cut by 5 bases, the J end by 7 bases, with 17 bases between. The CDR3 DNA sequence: TGTGCCAGCAGCCGATCGGGGGGAACTAATGAAGCTTTCTTT. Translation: CASSRSGGTNEAFF.

CDR3 nucleotide sequence: TGTGCGACCCCAGCGGGGAAGAACACCGGGGAGCTGTTTTTT. Protein product: CATPAGKNTGELFF. J is TRBJ2-2 and V is TRBV7-2; 7 bases agree with TRBD2. There are 14 residues in the CDR3. Germline lookup yields CDR1 SGHTA and CDR2 FQGNSA.

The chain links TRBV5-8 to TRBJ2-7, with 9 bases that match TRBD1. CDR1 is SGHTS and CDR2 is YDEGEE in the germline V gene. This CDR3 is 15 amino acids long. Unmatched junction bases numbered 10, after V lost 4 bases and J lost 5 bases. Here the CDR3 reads CASSTDRGGVDEQYF. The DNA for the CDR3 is TGTGCCAGCAGCACGGACAGGGGTGGGGTAGACGAGCAGTACTTC.

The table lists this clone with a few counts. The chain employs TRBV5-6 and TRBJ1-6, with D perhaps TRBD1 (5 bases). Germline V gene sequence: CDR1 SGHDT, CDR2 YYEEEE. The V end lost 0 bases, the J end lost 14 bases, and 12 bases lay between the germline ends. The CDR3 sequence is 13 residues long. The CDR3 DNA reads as TGTGCCAGCAGCTTGGTAACCGGGGGAGCCCTCCACTTT. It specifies CASSLVTGGALHF.

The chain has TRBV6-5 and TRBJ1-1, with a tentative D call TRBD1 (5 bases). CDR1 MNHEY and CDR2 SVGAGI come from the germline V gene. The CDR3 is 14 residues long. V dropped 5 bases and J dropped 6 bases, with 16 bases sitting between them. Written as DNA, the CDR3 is TGTGCCAGCAGTGTAGCACAGGAATCAGCTGAAGCTTTCTTT. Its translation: CASSVAQESAEAFF.

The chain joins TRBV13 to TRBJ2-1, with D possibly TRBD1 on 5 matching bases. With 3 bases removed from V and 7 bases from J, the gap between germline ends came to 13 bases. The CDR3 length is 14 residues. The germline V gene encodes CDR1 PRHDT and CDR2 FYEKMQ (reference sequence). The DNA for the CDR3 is TGTGCCAGCAGCTTCGGTAGGGGCGGTAATGAGCAGTTCTTC. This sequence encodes CASSFGRGGNEQFF.

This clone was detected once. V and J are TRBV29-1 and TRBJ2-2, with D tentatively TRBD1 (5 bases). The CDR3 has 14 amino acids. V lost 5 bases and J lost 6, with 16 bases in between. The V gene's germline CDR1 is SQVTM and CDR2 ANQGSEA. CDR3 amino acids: CSVSEQAMAGELFF. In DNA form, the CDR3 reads TGCAGCGTTTCGGAACAGGCGATGGCCGGGGAGCTGTTTTTT.

The CDR3 spells CASSQVGTGQTQYF. CDR3 DNA: TGCGCCAGCAGCCAAGTTGGGACAGGGCAGACCCAGTACTTC. The chain is built from TRBV4-1 and TRBJ2-5; 9 bases match TRBD1. CDR3 length: 14 residues. V shed 1 base, J shed 6 bases, and the junction held 3 bases outside the gene matches. CDR1 is MGHRA, CDR2 YSYEKL, per germline.

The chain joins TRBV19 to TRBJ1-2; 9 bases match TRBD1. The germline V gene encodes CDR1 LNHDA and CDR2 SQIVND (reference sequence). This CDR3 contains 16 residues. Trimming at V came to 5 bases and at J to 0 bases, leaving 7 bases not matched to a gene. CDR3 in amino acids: CASSPRDREANYGYTF. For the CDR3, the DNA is TGTGCCAGTAGTCCCCGGGACAGGGAAGCTAACTATGGCTACACCTTC. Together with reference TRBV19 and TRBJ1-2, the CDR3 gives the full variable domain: DGGITQSPKYLFRKEGQNVTLSCEQNLNHDAMYWYRQDPGQGLRLIYYSQIVNDFQKGDIAEGYSVSREKKESFPLTVTSAQKNPTAFYLCASSPRDREANYGYTFGSGTRLTVV.

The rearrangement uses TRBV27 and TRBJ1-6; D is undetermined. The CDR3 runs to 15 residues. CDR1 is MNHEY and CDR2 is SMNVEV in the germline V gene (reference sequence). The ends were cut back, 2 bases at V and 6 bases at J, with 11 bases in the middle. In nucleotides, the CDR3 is TGTGCCAGCAGTTTAGATAGCCCTATTAATTCACCCCTCCACTTT. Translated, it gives CASSLDSPINSPLHF.

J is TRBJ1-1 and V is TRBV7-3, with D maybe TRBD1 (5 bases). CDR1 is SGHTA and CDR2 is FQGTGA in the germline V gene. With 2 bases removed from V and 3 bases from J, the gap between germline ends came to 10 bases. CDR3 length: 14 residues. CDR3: CASSLSGGDTEAFF. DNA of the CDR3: TGTGCCAGCAGCTTATCGGGAGGGGACACTGAAGCTTTCTTT.

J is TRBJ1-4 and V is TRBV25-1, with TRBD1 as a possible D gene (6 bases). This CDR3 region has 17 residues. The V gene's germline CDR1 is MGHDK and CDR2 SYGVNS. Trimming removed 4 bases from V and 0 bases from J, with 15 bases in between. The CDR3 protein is CASSARRKGATNEKLFF. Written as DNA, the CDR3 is TGTGCCAGCAGTGCAAGGAGGAAGGGGGCAACTAATGAAAAACTGTTTTTT.

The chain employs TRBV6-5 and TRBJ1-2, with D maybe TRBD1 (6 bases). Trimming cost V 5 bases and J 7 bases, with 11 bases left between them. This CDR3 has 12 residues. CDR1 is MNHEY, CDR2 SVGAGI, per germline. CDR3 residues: CASSRTASGYTF. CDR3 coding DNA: TGTGCCAGCAGTCGGACAGCTTCTGGCTACACCTTC.

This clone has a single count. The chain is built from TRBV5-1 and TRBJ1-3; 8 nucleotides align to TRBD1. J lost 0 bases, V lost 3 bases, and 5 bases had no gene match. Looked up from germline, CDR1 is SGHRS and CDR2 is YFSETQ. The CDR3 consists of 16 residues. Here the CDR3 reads CASSWTGPSSGNTIYF. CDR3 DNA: TGCGCCAGCAGCTGGACAGGGCCCAGCTCTGGAAACACCATATATTTT. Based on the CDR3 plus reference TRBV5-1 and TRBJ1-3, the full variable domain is KAGVTQTPRYLIKTRGQQVTLSCSPISGHRSVSWYQQTPGQGLQFLFEYFSETQRNKGNFPGRFSGRQFSNSRSEMNVSTLELGDSALYLCASSWTGPSSGNTIYFGEGSWLTVV.

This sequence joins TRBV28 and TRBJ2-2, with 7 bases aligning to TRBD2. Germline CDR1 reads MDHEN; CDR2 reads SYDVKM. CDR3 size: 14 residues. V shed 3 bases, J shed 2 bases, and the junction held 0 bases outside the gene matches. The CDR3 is CASSLGLNTGELFF. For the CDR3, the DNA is TGTGCCAGCAGTTTGGGACTAAACACCGGGGAGCTGTTTTTT.

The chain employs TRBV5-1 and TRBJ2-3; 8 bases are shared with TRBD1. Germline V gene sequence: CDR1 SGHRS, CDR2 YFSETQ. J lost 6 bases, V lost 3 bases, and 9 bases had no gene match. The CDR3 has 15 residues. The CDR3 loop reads CASSSVRTGTDTQYF. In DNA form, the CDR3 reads TGCGCCAGCAGCTCCGTTAGGACAGGGACTGATACGCAGTATTTT.

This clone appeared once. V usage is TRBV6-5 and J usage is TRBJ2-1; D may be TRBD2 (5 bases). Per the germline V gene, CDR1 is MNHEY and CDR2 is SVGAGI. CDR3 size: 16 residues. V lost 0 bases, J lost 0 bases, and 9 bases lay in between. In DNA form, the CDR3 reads TGTGCCAGCAGTTACTCGCTGGGGAGCTCCTACAATGAGCAGTTCTTC. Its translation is CASSYSLGSSYNEQFF.

CDR3 protein: CASSLEGQETQYF. The CDR3 DNA reads as TGTGCCAGCAGCTTGGAGGGGCAAGAGACCCAGTACTTC. The rearrangement uses TRBV11-3 and TRBJ2-5; possible D gene TRBD2, 6 bases. The V gene lost 3 bases and the J gene lost 2 bases, with 7 bases spanning the gap. This CDR3 has 13 residues. Looked up from germline, CDR1 is SGHNT and CDR2 is YENEEA.

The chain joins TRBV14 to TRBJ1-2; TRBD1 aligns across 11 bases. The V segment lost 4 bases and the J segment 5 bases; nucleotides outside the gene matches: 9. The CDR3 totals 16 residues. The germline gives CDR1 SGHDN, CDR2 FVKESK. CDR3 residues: CASSRTGGAVRYGYTF. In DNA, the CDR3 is TGTGCCAGCAGCCGGACAGGGGGCGCGGTGAGGTATGGCTACACCTTC.

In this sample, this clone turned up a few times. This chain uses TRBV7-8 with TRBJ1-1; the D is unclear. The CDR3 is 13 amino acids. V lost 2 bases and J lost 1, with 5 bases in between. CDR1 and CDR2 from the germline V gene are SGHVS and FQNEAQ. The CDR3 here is CASSLRWNTEAFF. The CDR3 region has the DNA TGTGCCAGCAGCTTACGTTGGAACACTGAAGCTTTCTTT. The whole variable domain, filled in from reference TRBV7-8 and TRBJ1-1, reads GAGVSQSPRYKVAKRGQDVALRCDPISGHVSLFWYQQALGQGPEFLTYFQNEAQLDKSGLPSDRFFAERPEGSVSTLKIQRTQQEDSAVYLCASSLRWNTEAFFGQGTRLTVV.

CDR3 DNA sequence: TGTGCCAGCAGCTTCCTGGCTAGCGGGGCCTACGAGCAGTACTTC. Translation: CASSFLASGAYEQYF. The genes are TRBV11-2 and TRBJ2-7; 9 bases are shared with TRBD2. This CDR3 region has 15 residues. The germline CDR1 and CDR2 sequences are SGHAT and FQNNGV. Germline trimming cut 3 bases from V and 2 bases from J; bases unmatched to any gene: 5.

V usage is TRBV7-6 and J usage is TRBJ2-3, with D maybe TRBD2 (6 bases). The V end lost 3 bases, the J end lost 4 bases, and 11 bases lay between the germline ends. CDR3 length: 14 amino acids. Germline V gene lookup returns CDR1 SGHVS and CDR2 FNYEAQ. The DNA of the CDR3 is TGTGCCAGCAGCTTGTGGGAGGTCGCAGATACGCAGTATTTT. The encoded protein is CASSLWEVADTQYF. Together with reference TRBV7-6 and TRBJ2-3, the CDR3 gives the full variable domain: GAGVSQSPRYKVTKRGQDVALRCDPISGHVSLYWYRQALGQGPEFLTYFNYEAQQDKSGLPNDRFSAERPEGSISTLTIQRTEQRDSAMYRCASSLWEVADTQYFGPGTRLTVL.

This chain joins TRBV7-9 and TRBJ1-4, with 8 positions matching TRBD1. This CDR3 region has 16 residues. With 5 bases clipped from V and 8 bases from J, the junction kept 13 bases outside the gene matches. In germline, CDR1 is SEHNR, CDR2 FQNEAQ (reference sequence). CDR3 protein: CASSRGGGQGSEKLFF. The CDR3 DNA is TGTGCCAGCAGCCGAGGGGGTGGACAGGGTTCGGAAAAACTGTTTTTT.

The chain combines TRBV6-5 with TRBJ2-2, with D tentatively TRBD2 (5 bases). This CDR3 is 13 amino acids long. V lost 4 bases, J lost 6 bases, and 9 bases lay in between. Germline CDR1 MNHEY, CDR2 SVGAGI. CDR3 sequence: CASSLEGPGELFF. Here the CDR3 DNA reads TGTGCCAGCAGTTTAGAGGGCCCCGGGGAGCTGTTTTTT.